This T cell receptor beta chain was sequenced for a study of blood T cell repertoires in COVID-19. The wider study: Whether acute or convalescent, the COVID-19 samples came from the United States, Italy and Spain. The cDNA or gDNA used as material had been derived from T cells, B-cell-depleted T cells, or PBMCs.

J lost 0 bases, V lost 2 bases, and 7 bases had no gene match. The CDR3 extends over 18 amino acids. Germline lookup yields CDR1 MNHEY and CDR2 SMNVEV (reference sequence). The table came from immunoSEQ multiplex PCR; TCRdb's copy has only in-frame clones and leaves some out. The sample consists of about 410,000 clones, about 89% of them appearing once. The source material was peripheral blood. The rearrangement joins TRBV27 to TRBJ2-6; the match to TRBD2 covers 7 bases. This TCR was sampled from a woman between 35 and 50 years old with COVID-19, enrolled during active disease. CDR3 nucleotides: TGTGCCAGCAGTTTACGGGGGAGGGTAGCCTCTGGGGCCAACGTCCTGACTTTC. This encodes CASSLRGRVASGANVLTF.